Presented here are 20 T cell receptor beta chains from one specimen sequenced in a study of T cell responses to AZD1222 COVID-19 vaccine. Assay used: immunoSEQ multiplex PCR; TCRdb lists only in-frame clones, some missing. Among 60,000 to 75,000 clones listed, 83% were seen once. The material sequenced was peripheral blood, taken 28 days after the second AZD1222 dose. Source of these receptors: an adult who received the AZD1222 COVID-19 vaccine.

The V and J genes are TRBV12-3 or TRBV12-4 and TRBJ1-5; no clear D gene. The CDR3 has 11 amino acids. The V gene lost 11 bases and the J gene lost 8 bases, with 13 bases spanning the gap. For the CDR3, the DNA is TGTGCCGACTCTGTACGCGAGCCCCAGCATTTT. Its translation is CADSVREPQHF.

CDR3 coding DNA: TGTGCCAGCAGCTTCCGAGCCGGGGGAACAGGGATTGGATCCACAGATACGCAGTATTTT. It is translated as CASSFRAGGTGIGSTDTQYF. The V and J genes are TRBV6-6 and TRBJ2-3; D may correspond to TRBD1 or TRBD2 (6 bases each). In germline, CDR1 is MNHNY, CDR2 SVGAGI (reference sequence). CDR3 size: 20 residues. V shed 6 bases and J shed 2 bases, with 30 bases lying between them.

The chain's CDR3 is CASSFYGDTQYF. In DNA, the CDR3 is TGTGCCAGCAGCTTCTATGGAGATACGCAGTATTTT. The chain couples TRBV7-2 to TRBJ2-3; D call uncertain. Trimming stripped 3 bases from V and 5 bases from J, with 6 bases between. Germline CDR1 SGHTA, CDR2 FQGNSA. This CDR3 has 12 residues.

CDR3 sequence (DNA): TGTGCCAGTAGTAGCGATTTGACAGGGGATCAGCCCCAGCATTTT. Residues: CASSSDLTGDQPQHF. The genes are TRBV19 and TRBJ1-5; the match to TRBD1 covers 8 bases. Germline V CDR1 and CDR2: LNHDA, SQIVND (reference sequence). CDR3 length equals 15 residues. Losses at the gene ends were 4 bases for V and 5 bases for J; bases not matched to a gene: 7.

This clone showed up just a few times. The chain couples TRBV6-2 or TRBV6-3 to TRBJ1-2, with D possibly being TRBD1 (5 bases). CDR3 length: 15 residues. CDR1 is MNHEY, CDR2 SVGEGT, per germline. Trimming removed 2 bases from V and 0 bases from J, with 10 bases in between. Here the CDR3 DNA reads TGTGCCAGCAGTTACGGAGAGGGACCTAACTATGGCTACACCTTC. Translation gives CASSYGEGPNYGYTF.

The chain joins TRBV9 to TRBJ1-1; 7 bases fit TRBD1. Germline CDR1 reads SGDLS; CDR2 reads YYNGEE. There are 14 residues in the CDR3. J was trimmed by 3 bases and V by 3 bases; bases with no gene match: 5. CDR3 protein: CASSERDSYTEAFF. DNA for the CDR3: TGTGCCAGCAGCGAAAGGGACAGTTACACTGAAGCTTTCTTT.

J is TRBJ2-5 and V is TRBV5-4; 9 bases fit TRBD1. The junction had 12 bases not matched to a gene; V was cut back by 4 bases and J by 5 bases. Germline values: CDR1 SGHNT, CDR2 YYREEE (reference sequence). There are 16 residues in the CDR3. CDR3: CASSGTGTGLGETQYF. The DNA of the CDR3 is TGTGCCAGCAGCGGCACCGGGACAGGGCTGGGGGAGACCCAGTACTTC.

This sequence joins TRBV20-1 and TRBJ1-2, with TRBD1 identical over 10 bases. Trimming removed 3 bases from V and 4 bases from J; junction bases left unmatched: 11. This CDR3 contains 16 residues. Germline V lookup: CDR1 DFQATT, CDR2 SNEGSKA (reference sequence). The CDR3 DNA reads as TGCAGTGCTAGTTCCCGGGACAGGGGAAGTCGCTATGGCTACACCTTC. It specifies CSASSRDRGSRYGYTF.

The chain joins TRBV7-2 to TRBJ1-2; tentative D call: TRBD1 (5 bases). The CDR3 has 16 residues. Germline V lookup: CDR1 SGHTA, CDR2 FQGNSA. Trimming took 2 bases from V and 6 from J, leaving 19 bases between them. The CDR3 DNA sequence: TGTGCCAGCAGCTTACCCAGGCGGGGCAGGGACGATGGCTACACCTTC. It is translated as CASSLPRRGRDDGYTF.

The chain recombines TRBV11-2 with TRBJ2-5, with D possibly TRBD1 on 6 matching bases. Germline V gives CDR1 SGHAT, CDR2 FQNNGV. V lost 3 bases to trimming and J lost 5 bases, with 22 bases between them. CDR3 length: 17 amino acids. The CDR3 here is CASSLGYSGGQGETQYF. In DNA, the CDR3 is TGTGCCAGCAGCTTGGGGTACTCTGGTGGCCAGGGGGAGACCCAGTACTTC.

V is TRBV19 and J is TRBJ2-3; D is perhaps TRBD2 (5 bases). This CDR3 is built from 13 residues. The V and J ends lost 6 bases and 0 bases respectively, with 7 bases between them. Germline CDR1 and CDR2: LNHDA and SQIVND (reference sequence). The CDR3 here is CASSGVSTDTQYF. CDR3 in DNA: TGTGCCAGTAGCGGGGTTAGCACAGATACGCAGTATTTT.

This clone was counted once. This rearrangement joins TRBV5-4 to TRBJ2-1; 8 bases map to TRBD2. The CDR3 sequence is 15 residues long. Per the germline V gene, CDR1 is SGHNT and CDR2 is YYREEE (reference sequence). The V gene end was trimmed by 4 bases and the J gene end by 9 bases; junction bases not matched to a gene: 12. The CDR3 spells CASSTSAGGSPEQFF. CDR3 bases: TGTGCCAGCAGCACGTCCGCGGGGGGCTCCCCTGAGCAGTTCTTC.

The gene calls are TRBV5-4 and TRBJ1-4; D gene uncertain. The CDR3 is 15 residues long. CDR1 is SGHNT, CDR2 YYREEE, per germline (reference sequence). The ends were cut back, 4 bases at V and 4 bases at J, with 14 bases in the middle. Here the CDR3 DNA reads TGTGCCAGCAGCATGACCGGAGGAGTTAATGAAAAACTGTTTTTT. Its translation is CASSMTGGVNEKLFF.

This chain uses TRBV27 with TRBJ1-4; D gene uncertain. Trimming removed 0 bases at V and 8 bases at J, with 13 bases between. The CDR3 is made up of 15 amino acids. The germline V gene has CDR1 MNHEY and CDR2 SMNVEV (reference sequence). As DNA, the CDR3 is TGTGCCAGCAGTTTATCGACCCGGGGTAGCGAAAAACTGTTTTTT. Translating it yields CASSLSTRGSEKLFF.

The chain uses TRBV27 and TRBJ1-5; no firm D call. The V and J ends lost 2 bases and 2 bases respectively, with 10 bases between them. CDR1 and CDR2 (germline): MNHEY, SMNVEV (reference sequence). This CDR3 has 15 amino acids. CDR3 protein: CASSLGSSGNQPQHF. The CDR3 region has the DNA TGTGCCAGCAGTTTAGGGAGTAGTGGCAATCAGCCCCAGCATTTT.

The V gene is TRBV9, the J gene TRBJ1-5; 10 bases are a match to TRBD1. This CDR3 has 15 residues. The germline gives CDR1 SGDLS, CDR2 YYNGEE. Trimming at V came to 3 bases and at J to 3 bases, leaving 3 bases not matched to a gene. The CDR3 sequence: CASSGQGAFNQPQHF. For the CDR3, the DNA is TGTGCCAGCAGCGGACAGGGGGCTTTCAATCAGCCCCAGCATTTT.

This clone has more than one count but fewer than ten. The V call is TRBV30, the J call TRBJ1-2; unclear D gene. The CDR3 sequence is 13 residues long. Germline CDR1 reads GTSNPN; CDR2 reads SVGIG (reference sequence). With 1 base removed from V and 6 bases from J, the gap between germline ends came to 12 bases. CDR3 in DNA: TGTGCCTGGAGTGGGACGGCCCGGGATGGCTACACCTTC. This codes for CAWSGTARDGYTF.

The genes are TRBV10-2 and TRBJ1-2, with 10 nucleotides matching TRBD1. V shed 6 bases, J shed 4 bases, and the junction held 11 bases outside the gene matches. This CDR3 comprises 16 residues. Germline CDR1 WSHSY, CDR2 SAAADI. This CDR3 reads CASRTDPGQGPYGYTF. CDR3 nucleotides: TGCGCCAGCAGGACCGACCCGGGACAGGGGCCCTATGGCTACACCTTC.

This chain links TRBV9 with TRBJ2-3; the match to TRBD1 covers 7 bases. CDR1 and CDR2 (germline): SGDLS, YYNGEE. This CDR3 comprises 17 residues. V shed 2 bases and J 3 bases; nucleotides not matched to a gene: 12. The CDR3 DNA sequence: TGTGCCAGCAGCGTCTCGACAGGGAGTAGGGGTACAGATACGCAGTATTTT. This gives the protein CASSVSTGSRGTDTQYF. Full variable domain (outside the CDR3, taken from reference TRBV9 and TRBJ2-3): DSGVTQTPKHLITATGQRVTLRCSPRSGDLSVYWYQQSLDQGLQFLIQYYNGEERAKGNILERFSAQQFPDLHSELNLSSLELGDSALYFCASSVSTGSRGTDTQYFGPGTRLTVL.

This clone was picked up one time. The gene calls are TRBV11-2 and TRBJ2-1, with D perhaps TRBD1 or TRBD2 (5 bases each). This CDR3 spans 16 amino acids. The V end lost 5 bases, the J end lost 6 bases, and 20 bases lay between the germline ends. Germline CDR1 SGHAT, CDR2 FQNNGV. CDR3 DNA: TGTGCCAGCAGCCCCTATGGGGGTTTTGACCCCAATGAGCAGTTCTTC. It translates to CASSPYGGFDPNEQFF.